The rows below give T cell receptor beta chains drawn from one sample of a study of blood T cell repertoires in COVID-19. Some clones are missing from TCRdb's copy, which holds only in-frame ones; the method was immunoSEQ multiplex PCR. The sample has some 200,000 clones; just under 85% are singletons. The sequencing input was PBMCs or T cells enriched from blood (not recorded which). All receptors derive from a woman aged 40-49 years with acute COVID-19. The CDR3 runs from the conserved cysteine through the conserved F or W. The D gene is left open where the match is weak. Size values are once, few and many counts, or a class for expanded clones, and some rows have none.

TRBV5-1	.	TRBJ1-3	.	TGCGCCAGCAGCCAGGGCTGGCCTGGAAACACCATATATTTT	CASSQGWPGNTIYF
TRBV2	.	TRBJ1-2	.	TGTGCCAGCAAAGGGGAAGCTAACTATGGCTACACCTTC	CASKGEANYGYTF
TRBV28	.	TRBJ1-3	once	TGTGCCACCACCGTGCGGGGAAACACCATATATTTT	CATTVRGNTIYF
TRBV5-4	TRBD1	TRBJ2-7	.	TGTGCCAGCAGCTTGGGACAGGGTTTCCACGAGCAGTACTTC	CASSLGQGFHEQYF
TRBV24-1	.	TRBJ1-2	.	TGTGCCACCAGTGATGAGAAGTATGGCTACACCTTC	CATSDEKYGYTF
TRBV30	TRBD1	TRBJ1-1	.	TGTGCCTGGAAGGGACAGTCGGGCATGAACACTGAAGCTTTCTTT	CAWKGQSGMNTEAFF
TRBV2	.	TRBJ2-7	.	TGTGCCAGCAATGAGGAGGGCGGGCCGAGCTCCTACGAGCAGTACTTC	CASNEEGGPSSYEQYF
TRBV4-1	.	TRBJ1-2	once	TGCGCCAGCAGCCACCGGGCGGGGGGCCGTTATGGCTACACCTTC	CASSHRAGGRYGYTF
TRBV19	.	TRBJ2-5	.	TGTGCCAGTAGGTATTCCGGGATGGAGGGCCAAGAGACCCAGTACTTC	CASRYSGMEGQETQYF
TRBV6-2/TRBV6-3	TRBD1	TRBJ1-2	.	TGTGCCAGCAGTTACCACGACAGGGGCCGCGGGGGCTACACCTTC	CASSYHDRGRGGYTF
TRBV24-1	TRBD2	TRBJ2-1	.	TGTGCCACCGAAGAGGGACTAGTAGACGATAATGAGCAGTTCTTC	CATEEGLVDDNEQFF
TRBV4-3	TRBD2	TRBJ2-3	many	TGCGCCAGCAGCCAAGAGTTTGGAGCGGGGGCAGATACGCAGTATTTT	CASSQEFGAGADTQYF
TRBV13	TRBD1	TRBJ1-4	.	TGTGCCAGCGCCCAGGACAGGGGTGAAAAACTGTTTTTT	CASAQDRGEKLFF
TRBV4-3	TRBD1	TRBJ2-7	.	TGCGCCAGCAGCCAAGATTTGGGTAGGACAGGGATCCCCTACGAGCAGTACTTC	CASSQDLGRTGIPYEQYF
TRBV4-1	.	TRBJ1-2	.	TGCGCCAGCAGCCAAGCGGGGGGGGATGGCTACACCTTC	CASSQAGGDGYTF
TRBV18	TRBD2	TRBJ2-5	.	TGTGCCAGCTCACCGGCCGGGACTAGCGTAGAGACCCAGTACTTC	CASSPAGTSVETQYF
TRBV30	.	TRBJ1-5	.	TGTGCCTGGGCTTGGACAGAGAATCAGCCCCAGCATTTT	CAWAWTENQPQHF
TRBV6-5	.	TRBJ1-2	.	TGTGCCAGCAGTTACCGGGGAGGCCGTAACTATGGCTACACCTTC	CASSYRGGRNYGYTF
TRBV6-5	.	TRBJ1-6	.	TGTGCCAGCAGGCCAACCAGCTATAATTCACCCCTCCACTTT	CASRPTSYNSPLHF
TRBV9	.	TRBJ1-5	many	TGTGCCAGCAGCGTTTCTCACGGGAGCAATCAGCCCCAGCATTTT	CASSVSHGSNQPQHF
TRBV28	.	TRBJ1-5	few	TGTGCCAGCAGGTCCCGTGGGGCTAGCAATCAGCCCCAGCATTTT	CASRSRGASNQPQHF
TRBV19	.	TRBJ2-2	.	TGTGCCAGTAGTAAATTGAGGGGGGGCGGTTTCACCGGGGAGCTGTTTTTT	CASSKLRGGGFTGELFF
TRBV2	TRBD2	TRBJ2-3	.	TGTGCCAGAGAGCGGGAGAGCACAGATACGCAGTATTTT	CARERESTDTQYF
TRBV24-1	TRBD2	TRBJ2-3	.	TGTGCCACCAGCAGGTCTAGCGGGGCGAGAGTCGATACGCAGTATTTT	CATSRSSGARVDTQYF